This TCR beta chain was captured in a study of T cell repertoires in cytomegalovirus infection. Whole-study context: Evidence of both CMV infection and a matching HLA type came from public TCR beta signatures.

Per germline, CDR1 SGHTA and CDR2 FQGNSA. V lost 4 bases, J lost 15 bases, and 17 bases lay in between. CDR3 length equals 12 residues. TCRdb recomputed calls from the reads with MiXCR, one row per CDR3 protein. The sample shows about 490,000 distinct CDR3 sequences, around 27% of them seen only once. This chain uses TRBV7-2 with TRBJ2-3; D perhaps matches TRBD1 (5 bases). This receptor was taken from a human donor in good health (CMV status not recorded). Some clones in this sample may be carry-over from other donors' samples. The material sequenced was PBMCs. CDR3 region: CASSSLQGTDYF. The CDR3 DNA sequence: TGTGCCAGCAGCTCCCTCCAGGGTACGGATTATTTT.